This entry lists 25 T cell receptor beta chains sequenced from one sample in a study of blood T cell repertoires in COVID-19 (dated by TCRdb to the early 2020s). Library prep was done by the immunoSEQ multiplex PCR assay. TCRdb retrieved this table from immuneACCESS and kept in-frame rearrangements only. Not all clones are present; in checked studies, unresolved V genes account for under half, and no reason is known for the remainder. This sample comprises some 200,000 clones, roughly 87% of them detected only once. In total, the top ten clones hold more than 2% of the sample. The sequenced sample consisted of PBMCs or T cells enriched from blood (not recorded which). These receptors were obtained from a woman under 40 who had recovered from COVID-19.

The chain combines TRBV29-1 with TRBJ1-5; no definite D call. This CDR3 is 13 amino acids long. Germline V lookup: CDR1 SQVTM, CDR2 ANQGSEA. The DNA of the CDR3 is TGCAGAGATGGGAGAAATAGCAATCAGCCCCAGCATTTT. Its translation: CRDGRNSNQPQHF.

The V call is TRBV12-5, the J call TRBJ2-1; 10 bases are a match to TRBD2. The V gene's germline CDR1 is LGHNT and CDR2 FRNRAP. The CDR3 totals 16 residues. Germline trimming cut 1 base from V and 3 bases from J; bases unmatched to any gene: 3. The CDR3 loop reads CASGLGGLANYNEQFF. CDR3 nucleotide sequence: TGTGCTAGTGGTTTGGGGGGACTAGCGAACTACAATGAGCAGTTCTTC. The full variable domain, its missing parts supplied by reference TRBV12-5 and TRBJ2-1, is DARVTQTPRHKVTEMGQEVTMRCQPILGHNTVFWYRQTMMQGLELLAYFRNRAPLDDSGMPKDRFSAEMPDATLATLKIQPSEPRDSAVYFCASGLGGLANYNEQFFGPGTRLTVL.

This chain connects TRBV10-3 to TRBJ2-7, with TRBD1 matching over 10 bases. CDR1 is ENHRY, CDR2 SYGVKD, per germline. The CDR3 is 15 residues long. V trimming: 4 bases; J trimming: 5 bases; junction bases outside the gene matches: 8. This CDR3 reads CAISGRDRGSHEQYF. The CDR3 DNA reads TGTGCCATCAGTGGGCGGGACAGGGGATCCCACGAGCAGTACTTC.

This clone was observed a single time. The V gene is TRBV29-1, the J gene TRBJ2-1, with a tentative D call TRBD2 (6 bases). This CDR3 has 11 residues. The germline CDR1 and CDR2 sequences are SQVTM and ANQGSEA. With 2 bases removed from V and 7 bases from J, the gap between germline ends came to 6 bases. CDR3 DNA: TGCAGCGTTGAACGGGAGAATGAGCAGTTCTTC. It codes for CSVERENEQFF.

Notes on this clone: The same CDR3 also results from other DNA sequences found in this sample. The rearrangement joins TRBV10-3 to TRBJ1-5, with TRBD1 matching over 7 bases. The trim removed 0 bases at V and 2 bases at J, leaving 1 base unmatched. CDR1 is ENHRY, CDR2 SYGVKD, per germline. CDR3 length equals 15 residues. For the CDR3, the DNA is TGTGCCATCAGTGAGTCTACAGGGGGCAATCAGCCCCAGCATTTT. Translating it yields CAISESTGGNQPQHF.

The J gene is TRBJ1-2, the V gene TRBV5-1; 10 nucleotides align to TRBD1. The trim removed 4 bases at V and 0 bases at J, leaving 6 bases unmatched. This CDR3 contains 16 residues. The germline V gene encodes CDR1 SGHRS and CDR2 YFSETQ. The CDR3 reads CASSDSGQGANYGYTF. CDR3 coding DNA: TGCGCCAGCAGCGATTCCGGACAGGGGGCTAACTATGGCTACACCTTC.

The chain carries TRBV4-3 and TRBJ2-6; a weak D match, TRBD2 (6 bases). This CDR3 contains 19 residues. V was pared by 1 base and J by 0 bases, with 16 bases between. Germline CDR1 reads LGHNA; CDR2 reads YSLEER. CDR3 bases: TGCGCCAGCAGCCAAGCTCGACCGGGAGTCTCCTCTGGGGCCAACGTCCTGACTTTC. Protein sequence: CASSQARPGVSSGANVLTF.

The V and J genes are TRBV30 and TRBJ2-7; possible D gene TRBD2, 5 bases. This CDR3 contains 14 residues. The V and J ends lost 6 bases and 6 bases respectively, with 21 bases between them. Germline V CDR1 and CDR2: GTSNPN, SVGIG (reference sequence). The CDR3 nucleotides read TGTGCCTGTAGACACCGTAACGGGAAGAGCGAGCAGTACTTC. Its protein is CACRHRNGKSEQYF. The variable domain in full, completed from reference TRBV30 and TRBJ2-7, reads SQTIHQWPATLVQPVGSPLSLECTVEGTSNPNLYWYRQAAGRGLQLLFYSVGIGQISSEVPQNLSASRPQDRQFILSSKKLLLSDSGFYLCACRHRNGKSEQYFGPGTRLTVT.

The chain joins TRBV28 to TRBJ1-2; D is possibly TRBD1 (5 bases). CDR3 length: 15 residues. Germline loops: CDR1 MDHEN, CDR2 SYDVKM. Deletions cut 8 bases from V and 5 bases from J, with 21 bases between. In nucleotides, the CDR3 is TGTGCCAGCCGATGGGGGGACCTATCCTATTATGGCTACACCTTC. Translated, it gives CASRWGDLSYYGYTF.

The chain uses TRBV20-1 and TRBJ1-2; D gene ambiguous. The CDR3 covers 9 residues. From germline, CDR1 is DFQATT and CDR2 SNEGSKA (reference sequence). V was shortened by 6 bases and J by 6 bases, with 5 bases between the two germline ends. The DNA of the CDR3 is TGCAGTGCCGACAATGGCTACACCTTC. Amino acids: CSADNGYTF.

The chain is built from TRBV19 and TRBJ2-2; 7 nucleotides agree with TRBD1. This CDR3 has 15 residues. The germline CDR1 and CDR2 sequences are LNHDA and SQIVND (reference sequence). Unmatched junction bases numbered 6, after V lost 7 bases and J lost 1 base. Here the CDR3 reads CASIPGTVNTGELFF. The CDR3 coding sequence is TGTGCCAGTATCCCCGGGACAGTGAACACCGGGGAGCTGTTTTTT. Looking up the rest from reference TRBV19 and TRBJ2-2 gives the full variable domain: DGGITQSPKYLFRKEGQNVTLSCEQNLNHDAMYWYRQDPGQGLRLIYYSQIVNDFQKGDIAEGYSVSREKKESFPLTVTSAQKNPTAFYLCASIPGTVNTGELFFGEGSRLTVL.

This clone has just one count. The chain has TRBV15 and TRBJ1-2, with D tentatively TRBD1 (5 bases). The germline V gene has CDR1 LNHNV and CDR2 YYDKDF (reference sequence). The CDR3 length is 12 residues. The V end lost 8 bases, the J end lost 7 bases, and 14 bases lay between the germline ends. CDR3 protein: CATPGAVGGYTF. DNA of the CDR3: TGTGCCACCCCTGGGGCAGTGGGTGGCTACACCTTC.

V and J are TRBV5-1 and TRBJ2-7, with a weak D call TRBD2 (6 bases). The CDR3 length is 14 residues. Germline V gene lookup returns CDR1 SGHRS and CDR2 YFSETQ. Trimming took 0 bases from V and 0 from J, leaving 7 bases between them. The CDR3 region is CASSLDGSSYEQYF. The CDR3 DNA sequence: TGCGCCAGCAGCTTGGACGGGAGCTCCTACGAGCAGTACTTC.

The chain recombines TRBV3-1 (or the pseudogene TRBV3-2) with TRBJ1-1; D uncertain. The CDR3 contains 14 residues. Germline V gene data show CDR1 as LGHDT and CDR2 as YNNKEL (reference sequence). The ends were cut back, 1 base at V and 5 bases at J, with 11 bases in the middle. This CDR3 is CASSQVPGGTEAFF. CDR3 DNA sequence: TGTGCCAGCAGCCAAGTACCAGGAGGGACTGAAGCTTTCTTT.

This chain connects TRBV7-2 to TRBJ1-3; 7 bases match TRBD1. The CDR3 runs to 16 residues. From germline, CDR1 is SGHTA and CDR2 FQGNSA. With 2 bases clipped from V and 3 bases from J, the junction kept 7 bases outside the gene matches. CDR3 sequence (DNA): TGTGCCAGCAGCTTAAGGTCTTCAGGGGGTGGAAACACCATATATTTT. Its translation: CASSLRSSGGGNTIYF.

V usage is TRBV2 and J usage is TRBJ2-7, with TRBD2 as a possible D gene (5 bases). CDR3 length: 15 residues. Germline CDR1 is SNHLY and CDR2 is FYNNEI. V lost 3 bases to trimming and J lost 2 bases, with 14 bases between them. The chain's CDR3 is CASSDMGVTTYEQYF. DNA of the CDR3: TGTGCCAGCAGTGACATGGGAGTTACAACCTACGAGCAGTACTTC. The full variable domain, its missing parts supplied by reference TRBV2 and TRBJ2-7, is EPEVTQTPSHQVTQMGQEVILRCVPISNHLYFYWYRQILGQKVEFLVSFYNNEISEKSEIFDDQFSVERPDGSNFTLKIRSTKLEDSAMYFCASSDMGVTTYEQYFGPGTRLTVT.

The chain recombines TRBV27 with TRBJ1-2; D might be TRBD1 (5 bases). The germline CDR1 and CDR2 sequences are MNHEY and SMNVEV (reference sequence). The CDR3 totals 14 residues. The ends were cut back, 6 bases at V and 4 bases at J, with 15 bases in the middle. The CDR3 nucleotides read TGTGCCAGCAGGGGAGGGCCAGGGACCTATGGCTACACCTTC. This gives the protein CASRGGPGTYGYTF.

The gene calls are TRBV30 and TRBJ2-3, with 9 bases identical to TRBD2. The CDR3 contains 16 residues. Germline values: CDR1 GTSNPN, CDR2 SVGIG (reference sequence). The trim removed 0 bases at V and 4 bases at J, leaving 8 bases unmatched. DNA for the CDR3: TGTGCCTGGAGTGTTTCCCGGACTAGCGATTCAGATACGCAGTATTTT. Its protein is CAWSVSRTSDSDTQYF.

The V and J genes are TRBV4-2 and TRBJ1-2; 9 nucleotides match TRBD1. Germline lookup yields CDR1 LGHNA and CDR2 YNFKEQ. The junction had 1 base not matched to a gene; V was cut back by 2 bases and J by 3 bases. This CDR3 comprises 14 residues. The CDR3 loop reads CASSQRTGDYGYTF. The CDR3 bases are TGTGCCAGCAGCCAACGGACAGGGGACTATGGCTACACCTTC.

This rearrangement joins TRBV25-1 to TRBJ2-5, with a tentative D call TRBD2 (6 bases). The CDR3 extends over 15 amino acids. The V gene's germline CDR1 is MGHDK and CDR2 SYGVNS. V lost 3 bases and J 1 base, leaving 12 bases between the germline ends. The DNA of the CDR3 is TGTGCCAGCAGTGATTATGGGGACTCCCAAGAGACCCAGTACTTC. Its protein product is CASSDYGDSQETQYF. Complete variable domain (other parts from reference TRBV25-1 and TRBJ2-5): EADIYQTPRYLVIGTGKKITLECSQTMGHDKMYWYQQDPGMELHLIHYSYGVNSTEKGDLSSESTVSRIRTEHFPLTLESARPSHTSQYLCASSDYGDSQETQYFGPGTRLLVL.

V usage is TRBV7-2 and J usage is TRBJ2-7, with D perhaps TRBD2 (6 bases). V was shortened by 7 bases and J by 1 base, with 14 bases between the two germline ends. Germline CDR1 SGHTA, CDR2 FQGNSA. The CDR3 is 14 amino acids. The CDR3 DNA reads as TGTGCCAGCATCGGAGGAGGGAGATCCTACGAGCAGTACTTC. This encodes CASIGGGRSYEQYF.

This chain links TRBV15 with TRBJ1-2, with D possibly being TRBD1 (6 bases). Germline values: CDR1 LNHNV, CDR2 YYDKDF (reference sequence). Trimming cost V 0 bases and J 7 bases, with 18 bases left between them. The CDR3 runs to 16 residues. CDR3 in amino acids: CATSRDQRKQGSGYTF. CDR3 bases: TGTGCCACCAGCAGAGATCAAAGGAAACAGGGCAGTGGCTACACCTTC.

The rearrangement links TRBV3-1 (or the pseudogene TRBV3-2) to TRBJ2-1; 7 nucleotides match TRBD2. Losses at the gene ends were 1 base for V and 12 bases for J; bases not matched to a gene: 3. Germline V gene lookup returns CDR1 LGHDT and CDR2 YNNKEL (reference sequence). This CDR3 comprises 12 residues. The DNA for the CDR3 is TGTGCCAGCAGCCAAGCCACGGGGGGGCAGTTCTTC. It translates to CASSQATGGQFF.

The CDR3 nucleotides are TGTGCCAGCAAATTAGCGGGGCCCATATACAATGAGCAGTTCTTC. It codes for CASKLAGPIYNEQFF. The genes are TRBV6-5 and TRBJ2-1, with 8 bases aligning to TRBD2. The trim removed 7 bases at V and 4 bases at J, leaving 9 bases unmatched. Germline V CDR1 and CDR2: MNHEY, SVGAGI. There are 15 residues in the CDR3.

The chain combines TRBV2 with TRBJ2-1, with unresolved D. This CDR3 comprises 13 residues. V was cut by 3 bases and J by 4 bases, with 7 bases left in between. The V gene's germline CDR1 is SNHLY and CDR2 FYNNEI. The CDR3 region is CASSEPEYNEQFF. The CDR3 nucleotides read TGTGCCAGCAGTGAGCCAGAATACAATGAGCAGTTCTTC.